One and the same sample provided the 30 T cell receptor beta chains below, sequenced in a study of technical replicates of blood from a handful of donors. Clones were read by immunoSEQ multiplex PCR, and TCRdb kept only the in-frame ones, dropping some. The top ten clones hold 0.24% of a sample with more than 75,000 clones, roughly 94% of them seen once. The material sequenced was T cells isolated from PBMCs. The origin of the receptors is a human donor in good health.

The chain couples TRBV4-1 to TRBJ2-7; TRBD1 agrees at 7 bases. CDR1 MGHRA and CDR2 YSYEKL come from the germline V gene. The CDR3 is made up of 16 amino acids. The V and J ends lost 8 bases and 4 bases, in that order; junction bases with no gene match: 17. The chain's CDR3 is CASAGPGLDRIYEQYF. The CDR3 nucleotides are TGCGCCAGCGCTGGGCCCGGACTGGACAGGATATACGAGCAGTACTTC.

The CDR3 bases are TGTGCCAGCAGCTTGACAGGGCCTACCTACGAGCAGTACTTC. This sequence encodes CASSLTGPTYEQYF. The rearrangement joins TRBV11-3 to TRBJ2-7; 7 bases line up with TRBD1. CDR3 length equals 14 residues. Germline V CDR1 and CDR2: SGHNT, YENEEA. V dropped 3 bases and J dropped 2; count of bases not matched to a gene: 4. Filled out from reference TRBV11-3 and TRBJ2-7, the complete variable domain reads EAGVVQSPRYKIIEKKQPVAFWCNPISGHNTLYWYLQNLGQGPELLIRYENEEAVDDSQLPKDRFSAERLKGVDSTLKIQPAELGDSAVYLCASSLTGPTYEQYFGPGTRLTVT.

The chain is built from TRBV5-6 and TRBJ2-7, with TRBD1 identical over 8 bases. The CDR3 has 13 residues. Trimming at V came to 5 bases and at J to 4 bases, leaving 5 bases not matched to a gene. The germline CDR1 and CDR2 sequences are SGHDT and YYEEEE. CDR3: CASRDTGGYEQYF. The CDR3, as DNA: TGTGCCAGCAGGGACACAGGGGGGTACGAGCAGTACTTC.

The V and J genes are TRBV2 and TRBJ2-5; no definite D call. Germline V lookup: CDR1 SNHLY, CDR2 FYNNEI. The CDR3 totals 14 residues. V was clipped by 7 bases and J by 4 bases, with 16 bases between them. CDR3 DNA sequence: TGTGCCAGCACTGAGACTGTGGCGAGAGAGACCCAGTACTTC. It specifies CASTETVARETQYF.

The chain uses TRBV28 and TRBJ1-3; 8 nucleotides agree with TRBD1. The CDR3 contains 16 residues. Germline trimming cut 3 bases from V and 2 bases from J; bases unmatched to any gene: 6. The germline CDR1 and CDR2 sequences are MDHEN and SYDVKM. DNA of the CDR3: TGTGCCAGCAGTTTGCCCGGACAGGGCGCTGGAAACACCATATATTTT. It translates to CASSLPGQGAGNTIYF.

The chain recombines TRBV6-5 with TRBJ1-5; D may be TRBD1 (6 bases). The V end lost 6 bases, the J end lost 7 bases, and 19 bases lay between the germline ends. This CDR3 is 15 amino acids long. Germline V CDR1 and CDR2: MNHEY, SVGAGI. The CDR3 DNA sequence: TGTGCCAGCAGCAGAGGGTCAGGGGCTTGGCAGCCCCAGCATTTT. Residues: CASSRGSGAWQPQHF.

This clone has just a few counts. The DNA for the CDR3 is TGTGCTAGTGGTTCCTTTTCGGTTTATAGCAATCAGCCCCAGCATTTT. Translating it yields CASGSFSVYSNQPQHF. V gene TRBV12-5 combines with J gene TRBJ1-5, with D uncertain. From germline, CDR1 is LGHNT and CDR2 FRNRAP. V was trimmed by 4 bases and J by 0 bases, leaving 13 bases between them. The CDR3 has 16 amino acids. The full variable domain, in which reference TRBV12-5 and TRBJ1-5 provide the parts outside the CDR3, is DARVTQTPRHKVTEMGQEVTMRCQPILGHNTVFWYRQTMMQGLELLAYFRNRAPLDDSGMPKDRFSAEMPDATLATLKIQPSEPRDSAVYFCASGSFSVYSNQPQHFGDGTRLSIL.

The V call is TRBV7-9, the J call TRBJ2-1; D is unresolved. The ends were cut back, 1 base at V and 7 bases at J, with 8 bases in the middle. CDR3 length: 13 amino acids. Germline V CDR1 and CDR2: SEHNR, FQNEAQ (reference sequence). In nucleotides, the CDR3 is TGTGCCAGCAGCTTAGGTGGCGGAAATGAGCAGTTCTTC. It yields the protein CASSLGGGNEQFF.

This chain joins TRBV6-6 and TRBJ2-7, with D possibly TRBD1 on 6 matching bases. The CDR3 totals 14 residues. Trimming took off 2 bases at V and 6 bases at J, with 14 bases between the two ends. CDR1 and CDR2 (germline): MNHNY, SVGAGI (reference sequence). CDR3 region: CASSYGSTGAEQYF. DNA for the CDR3: TGTGCCAGCAGTTACGGTTCGACAGGTGCCGAGCAGTACTTC.

The genes are TRBV5-4 and TRBJ2-7, with 11 bases identical to TRBD2. Per the germline V gene, CDR1 is SGHNT and CDR2 is YYREEE (reference sequence). CDR3 length: 16 residues. V trimming: 4 bases; J trimming: 0 bases; junction bases outside the gene matches: 6. The CDR3 protein is CASSKWTSGPSYEQYF. DNA for the CDR3: TGTGCCAGCAGCAAGTGGACTAGCGGGCCCTCCTACGAGCAGTACTTC.

The V gene is TRBV5-4, the J gene TRBJ1-4, with a tentative D call TRBD1 (6 bases). V dropped 4 bases and J dropped 5 bases, with 15 bases sitting between them. The germline V gene has CDR1 SGHNT and CDR2 YYREEE (reference sequence). CDR3 length: 15 residues. As DNA, the CDR3 is TGTGCCAGCAGCACCCAGGGGCAGGGGAATGAAAAACTGTTTTTT. Its translation is CASSTQGQGNEKLFF.

In regard to this clone: A junction end diverges from the germline sequence, so it may reflect a read error. V usage is TRBV28 and J usage is TRBJ1-6; D is possibly TRBD1 (5 bases). Per the germline V gene, CDR1 is MDHEN and CDR2 is SYDVKM. This CDR3 has 15 residues. The CDR3 is CASSLSGVYYSPLHF. DNA for the CDR3: TGTGCCAGCAGTTTATCGGGGGTCTATTATTCACCCCTCCACTTT.

The V gene is TRBV19, the J gene TRBJ2-7; 8 bases match TRBD1. The CDR3 loop spans 17 amino acids. V lost 4 bases to trimming and J lost 6 bases; unmatched junction nucleotides: 17. In germline, CDR1 is LNHDA, CDR2 SQIVND (reference sequence). The CDR3 sequence is CASSNPTTGVFLGEQYF. The CDR3 coding sequence is TGTGCCAGTAGTAACCCCACGACAGGGGTATTCTTGGGCGAGCAGTACTTC.

The chain couples TRBV6-5 to TRBJ2-3; a possible D gene is TRBD2 (5 bases). V lost 6 bases and J lost 4, with 8 bases in between. The CDR3 is 12 amino acids. Germline assignment: CDR1 MNHEY and CDR2 SVGAGI. The CDR3 protein is CASRDFADTQYF. The CDR3 DNA follows: TGTGCCAGCAGGGACTTCGCAGATACGCAGTATTTT.

The chain links TRBV19 to TRBJ2-2; D is perhaps TRBD1 (5 bases). This CDR3 spans 14 amino acids. The ends were cut back, 9 bases at V and 0 bases at J, with 11 bases in the middle. Germline V lookup: CDR1 LNHDA, CDR2 SQIVND (reference sequence). CDR3 DNA sequence: TGTGCCAGCCATAGGGGCGCGAACACCGGGGAGCTGTTTTTT. Protein product: CASHRGANTGELFF.

J is TRBJ1-3 and V is TRBV29-1, with a possible D match to TRBD1 (6 bases). Germline loops: CDR1 SQVTM, CDR2 ANQGSEA. Trimming cost V 5 bases and J 0 bases, with 8 bases left between them. This CDR3 region has 13 residues. The CDR3 DNA follows: TGCAGCGTTACGGACAGCTCTGGAAACACCATATATTTT. Translated: CSVTDSSGNTIYF.

This sequence joins TRBV28 and TRBJ1-1; TRBD1 matches 8 bases. Germline V gives CDR1 MDHEN, CDR2 SYDVKM. The J segment lost 3 bases and the V segment lost 2 bases, leaving 8 bases of the junction unmatched. This CDR3 is 16 amino acids long. CDR3 DNA sequence: TGTGCCAGCAGTTTAATTAGAGGGACAGGCCACACTGAAGCTTTCTTT. Its translation: CASSLIRGTGHTEAFF.

The genes are TRBV5-1 and TRBJ2-7; TRBD2 agrees at 11 bases. The CDR3 has 14 amino acids. V gave up 4 bases and J gave up 6 bases; unmatched junction bases: 6. In germline, CDR1 is SGHRS, CDR2 YFSETQ. The CDR3, as DNA: TGCGCCAGCAGCCCGGCTAGCGGGAGGTCCGAGCAGTACTTC. Translation gives CASSPASGRSEQYF.

This clone is a singleton in its sample. This rearrangement joins TRBV5-1 to TRBJ2-2; D unresolved. The germline V gene encodes CDR1 SGHRS and CDR2 YFSETQ. CDR3 length: 12 residues. Deletions cut 0 bases from V and 7 bases from J, with 4 bases between. CDR3 loop: CASSLVFGELFF. The CDR3 nucleotides read TGCGCCAGCAGCTTGGTATTCGGGGAGCTGTTTTTT.

The genes are TRBV28 and TRBJ1-3, with D possibly TRBD1 on 6 matching bases. Per the germline V gene, CDR1 is MDHEN and CDR2 is SYDVKM. The V end was cut by 7 bases, the J end by 1 base, with 23 bases between. This CDR3 comprises 18 residues. CDR3 DNA: TGTGCCAGCACCCTGGGGCGGGGGCGGCCGATATCTGGAAACACCATATATTTT. This codes for CASTLGRGRPISGNTIYF.

This clone has just one count. The chain joins TRBV10-1 to TRBJ2-5; 9 bases align to TRBD2. Trimming took 2 bases from V and 2 from J; bases not matched to a gene: 6. The CDR3 has 16 amino acids. Germline V gives CDR1 WNHNN, CDR2 SYGVQD (reference sequence). CDR3 residues: CASSERAGGVQETQYF. Here the CDR3 DNA reads TGCGCCAGCAGTGAGAGGGCGGGGGGGGTACAAGAGACCCAGTACTTC.

The chain carries TRBV2 and TRBJ1-5, with D unclear. Trimming stripped 9 bases from V and 1 base from J, with 16 bases between. The CDR3 loop spans 15 amino acids. Germline-derived CDR1 and CDR2 are SNHLY and FYNNEI. CDR3 coding DNA: TGTGCCAGATCTTCCGCGGGAGGGAGCAATCAGCCCCAGCATTTT. Protein product: CARSSAGGSNQPQHF.

The chain couples TRBV9 to TRBJ2-1; 7 bases agree with TRBD1. After removal of 0 bases from V and 6 bases from J, the junction contained 15 bases not matched to a gene. Germline CDR1 SGDLS, CDR2 YYNGEE. The CDR3 length is 18 residues. CDR3 in amino acids: CASSVEPSGQLPSNEQFF. In DNA form, the CDR3 reads TGTGCCAGCAGCGTAGAACCCTCGGGACAGCTCCCCAGCAATGAGCAGTTCTTC.

The rearrangement uses TRBV5-4 and TRBJ2-7; 7 bases are shared with TRBD2. The CDR3 loop spans 13 amino acids. Trimming took 4 bases from V and 2 from J; bases not matched to a gene: 3. CDR1 is SGHNT and CDR2 is YYREEE in the germline V gene (reference sequence). DNA for the CDR3: TGTGCCAGCAGCCCACGGGGGGCCTACGAGCAGTACTTC. Translating gives CASSPRGAYEQYF.

V and J are TRBV10-1 and TRBJ2-7; a weak D match, TRBD1 (6 bases). CDR3 length equals 13 residues. Germline V gene data show CDR1 as WNHNN and CDR2 as SYGVQD (reference sequence). Trimming took off 2 bases at V and 6 bases at J, with 11 bases between the two ends. The CDR3 nucleotides are TGCGCCAGCAGTGAGAACACAGGGTTCGAGCAGTACTTC. Translated: CASSENTGFEQYF.

The rearrangement links TRBV5-1 to TRBJ1-4, with D perhaps TRBD1 (5 bases). In germline, CDR1 is SGHRS, CDR2 YFSETQ. Trimming took 3 bases from V and 4 from J, leaving 10 bases between them. The CDR3 length is 14 residues. DNA for the CDR3: TGCGCCAGCAGCTCCCAGGGAAATAATGAAAAACTGTTTTTT. Translated, it gives CASSSQGNNEKLFF.

This rearrangement joins TRBV11-2 to TRBJ1-3; the D is unclear. V shed 3 bases and J shed 1 base, with 16 bases lying between them. This CDR3 spans 17 amino acids. Germline V CDR1 and CDR2: SGHAT, FQNNGV. This CDR3 reads CASSFRIRVWSGNTIYF. The CDR3, as DNA: TGTGCCAGCAGCTTTCGAATCCGGGTTTGGTCTGGAAACACCATATATTTT.

The rearrangement uses TRBV6-5 and TRBJ2-4, with D perhaps matching TRBD2 (5 bases). The V gene lost 6 bases and the J gene lost 7 bases, with 13 bases spanning the gap. The germline V gene has CDR1 MNHEY and CDR2 SVGAGI. The CDR3 covers 13 residues. CDR3 DNA: TGTGCCAGCAGAACCTCGGGAAGCAACATTCAGTACTTC. Its translation is CASRTSGSNIQYF.

The rearrangement joins TRBV18 to TRBJ2-5; 10 bases match TRBD1. Germline CDR1 and CDR2: KGHSH and LQKENI. J lost 0 bases, V lost 3 bases, and 7 bases had no gene match. The CDR3 consists of 17 residues. Here the CDR3 DNA reads TGTGCCAGCTCACCGAGACAGGGGGCTTCGGACCAAGAGACCCAGTACTTC. The encoded protein is CASSPRQGASDQETQYF. Based on the CDR3 plus reference TRBV18 and TRBJ2-5, the full variable domain is NAGVMQNPRHLVRRRGQEARLRCSPMKGHSHVYWYRQLPEEGLKFMVYLQKENIIDESGMPKERFSAEFPKEGPSILRIQQVVRGDSAAYFCASSPRQGASDQETQYFGPGTRLLVL.

This sequence joins TRBV5-1 and TRBJ2-1, with 12 bases identical to TRBD2. V shed 2 bases, J shed 6 bases, and the junction held 18 bases outside the gene matches. CDR3 length: 20 amino acids. CDR1 and CDR2 (germline): SGHRS, YFSETQ. The CDR3 region is CASSFFTGLAGQFEINEQFF. Here the CDR3 DNA reads TGCGCCAGCAGCTTCTTCACTGGACTAGCGGGGCAGTTCGAAATCAATGAGCAGTTCTTC.